This record looks at one TCR beta chain sequence and its context. The junction departs from germline at one end; a sequencing error may be responsible. Profiling relied on immunoSEQ multiplex PCR, and the TCRdb table lists in-frame clones only, not all of them. Altogether approximately 500,000 clones are present, roughly nine tenths being singletons, with the ten largest covering 7.8%. The CDR3 totals 14 residues. Germline lookup yields CDR1 ENHRY and CDR2 SYGVKD. The entry originates in a study of blood T cell repertoires in COVID-19. This TCR was recovered from a woman between 50 and 59 years old with COVID-19, enrolled during active disease. The chain links TRBV10-3 to TRBJ1-1; maybe TRBD1 (5 bases). The sequencing input was peripheral blood. In DNA form, the CDR3 reads TGTGCCATAAGTGGGGGGGGTCGGGACACTGAAGCTTTCTTT. Translating it yields CAISGGGRDTEAFF.